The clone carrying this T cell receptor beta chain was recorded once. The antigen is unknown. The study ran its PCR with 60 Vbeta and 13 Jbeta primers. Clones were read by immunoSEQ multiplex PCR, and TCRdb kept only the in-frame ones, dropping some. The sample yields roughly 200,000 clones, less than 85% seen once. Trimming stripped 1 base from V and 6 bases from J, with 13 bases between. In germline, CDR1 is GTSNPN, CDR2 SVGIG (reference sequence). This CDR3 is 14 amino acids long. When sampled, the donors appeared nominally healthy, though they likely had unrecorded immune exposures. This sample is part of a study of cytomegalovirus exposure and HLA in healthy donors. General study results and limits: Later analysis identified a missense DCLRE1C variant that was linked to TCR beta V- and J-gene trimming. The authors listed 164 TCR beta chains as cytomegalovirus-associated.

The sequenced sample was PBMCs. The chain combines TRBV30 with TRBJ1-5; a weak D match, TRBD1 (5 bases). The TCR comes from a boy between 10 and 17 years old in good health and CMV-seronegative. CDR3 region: CAWSGLGGGQPQHF. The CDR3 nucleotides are TGTGCCTGGAGTGGCCTGGGGGGGGGTCAGCCCCAGCATTTT.